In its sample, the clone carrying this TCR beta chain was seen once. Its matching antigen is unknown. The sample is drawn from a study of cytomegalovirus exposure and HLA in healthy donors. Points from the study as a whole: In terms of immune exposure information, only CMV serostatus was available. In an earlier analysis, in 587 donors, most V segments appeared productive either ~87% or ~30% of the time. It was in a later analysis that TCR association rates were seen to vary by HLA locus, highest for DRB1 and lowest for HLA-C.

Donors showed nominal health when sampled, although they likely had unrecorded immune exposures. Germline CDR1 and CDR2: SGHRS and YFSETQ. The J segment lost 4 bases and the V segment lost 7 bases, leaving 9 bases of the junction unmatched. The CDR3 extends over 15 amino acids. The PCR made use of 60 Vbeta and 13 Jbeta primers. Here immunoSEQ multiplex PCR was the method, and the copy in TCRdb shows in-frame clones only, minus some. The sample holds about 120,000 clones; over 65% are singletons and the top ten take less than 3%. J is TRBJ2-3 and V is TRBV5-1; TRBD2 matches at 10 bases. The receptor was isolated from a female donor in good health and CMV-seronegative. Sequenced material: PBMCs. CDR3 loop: CASGPSGGFADTQYF. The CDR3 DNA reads TGCGCCAGCGGCCCTAGCGGGGGATTCGCAGATACGCAGTATTTT.